At least ten counts were recorded for the clone carrying this TCR beta chain. Its specificity is unknown. Genomic DNA provided the template from which TCR beta VDJ and CDR3 profiles were obtained. Each CDR3 protein gets one entry after TCRdb re-called the reads with MiXCR. The table records hundreds of thousands of distinct CDR3 sequences, around 32% of them present only once. These data are taken from a study of CD8+CD57+ T cells in acquired aplastic anemia. Turning to the study itself: DNA per sorted CD4+ or CD8+ sample ranged roughly 0.19 to 30 ug, averaging approximately 3.1 ug.

Study-level results: Patients and healthy controls showed no significant CD8+ Simpson's diversity difference.

This CDR3 comprises 14 residues. The germline gives CDR1 SGHTA, CDR2 FQGNSA. With 4 bases clipped from V and 5 bases from J, the junction kept 5 bases outside the gene matches. Flow cytometry had shown expanded CD8+CD57+ cells in the patients chosen for sequencing. The V gene is TRBV7-2, the J gene TRBJ1-1; 9 nucleotides line up with TRBD1. The sequenced sample was sorted CD4+, CD8+, or CD8+CD57+ T cells (not recorded which) from PBMCs. This receptor was identified in a human donor with aplastic anemia. CDR3 DNA: TGTGCCAGCAGCTCAAACAGGGGGCGGACTGAAGCTTTCTTT. Translated: CASSSNRGRTEAFF.